The present T cell receptor (beta chain) was sequenced within a study of shared clonotypes between healthy human individuals. TCRdb's table, derived via immunoSEQ multiplex PCR, lists solely in-frame clones and lacks some. The sample holds approximately 2,000,000 clones, less than 95% seen once. This clonotype was obtained from a man between 18 and 29 years old in good health. Some clones in this sample may be carry-over from other donors' samples. Sequenced material: naive CD4+ T cells from PBMCs. Regarding subset: CD45RA+ positively selected.

The CDR3 bases are TGTGCCAGCTCCCAGAGCCCTCCCCAGAACATTCAGTACTTC. Protein: CASSQSPPQNIQYF. This sequence joins TRBV18 and TRBJ2-4; D gene ambiguous. V was trimmed by 6 bases and J by 7 bases, leaving 16 bases between them. CDR1 KGHSH and CDR2 LQKENI come from the germline V gene. The CDR3 is made up of 14 amino acids.